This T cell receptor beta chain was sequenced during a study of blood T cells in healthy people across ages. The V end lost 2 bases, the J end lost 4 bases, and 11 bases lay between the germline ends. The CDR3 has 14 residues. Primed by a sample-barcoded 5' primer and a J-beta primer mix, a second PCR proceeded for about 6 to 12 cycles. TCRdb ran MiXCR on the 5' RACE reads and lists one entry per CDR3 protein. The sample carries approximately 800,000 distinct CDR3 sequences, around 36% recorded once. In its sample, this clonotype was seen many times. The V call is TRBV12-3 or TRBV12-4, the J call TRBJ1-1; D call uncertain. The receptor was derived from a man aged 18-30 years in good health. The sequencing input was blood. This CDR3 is CASSLWMGGTEAFF. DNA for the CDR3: TGTGCCAGCAGTTTATGGATGGGTGGCACTGAAGCTTTCTTT.